This TCR beta chain stems from a study of blood T cell repertoires in COVID-19. Study information: The study drew acute and convalescent COVID-19 samples from the United States, Italy and Spain. Nucleic acid was either cDNA or gDNA, and it came from T cells, B-cell-depleted T cells, or PBMCs.

In the authors' methods: How many nucleated cells were present was estimated from reference gene primer amplification. Method: immunoSEQ multiplex PCR; TCRdb's copy keeps in-frame clones and lacks some. That table is the source of V, J and clone size, and D and trimming were worked out from the DNA. The profile covers 210,000 or so clones, with roughly four fifths appearing a single time and approximately 12% taken by the ten largest. The germline V and J ends were trimmed by 1 base and 3 bases, with 11 bases remaining between them. Looked up from germline, CDR1 is SGHRS and CDR2 is YFSETQ. The CDR3 loop spans 14 amino acids.

V and J are TRBV5-1 and TRBJ2-7, with D maybe TRBD2 (5 bases). Input material: peripheral blood. The TCR sequence derives from a woman aged 40 to 50 with acute or convalescent COVID-19. CDR3 in amino acids: CASSLYSEGYEQYF. In nucleotides, the CDR3 is TGCGCCAGCAGCTTGTATTCCGAGGGCTACGAGCAGTACTTC.